These 25 T cell receptor beta chains came from one sample sequenced in a study of PD-1 blockade in classical Hodgkin lymphoma (dated by TCRdb to about 2020). The time point tag for this specimen amounts to: cycle 4 day 1 (C4D1), after 6 weeks of nivolumab. All trial patients had relapsed after autologous stem cell transplantation, with cohorts A, B and C differing in prior brentuximab vedotin exposure. The library was prepared using the immunoSEQ multiplex PCR assay. TCRdb obtained this table from immuneACCESS and retained in-frame rearrangements with V and J assigned. These tables miss some clones; where compared with another copy, unresolved V genes account for less than half of the shortfall, and the remainder is unexplained. Counted in this sample were 57,000 or so clones; 87% of them appeared once. The top ten constitute more than 8% of the sample. The sample in question was peripheral blood mononuclear cells (PBMCs), obtained before the fourth cycle of nivolumab. These receptors were taken from a human donor with classical Hodgkin lymphoma.

The chain employs TRBV12-2 and TRBJ1-1. TRBV12-2 is a documented pseudogene. There are 15 residues in the CDR3. The CDR3 loop reads CASRTTFHLNTEAFF. For the CDR3, the DNA is TGTGCAAGTCGCACTACCTTTCACCTGAACACTGAAGCTTTCTTT.

The chain links TRBV7-2 to TRBJ1-5; 11 bases are shared with TRBD1. Per the germline V gene, CDR1 is SGHTA and CDR2 is FQGNSA. J lost 2 bases, V lost 4 bases, and 13 bases had no gene match. The CDR3 runs 19 residues. This CDR3 reads CASSSGWTGGGWGNQPQHF. The CDR3 nucleotides read TGTGCCAGCAGCTCGGGATGGACAGGGGGCGGGTGGGGCAATCAGCCCCAGCATTTT. The full variable domain, its missing parts supplied by reference TRBV7-2 and TRBJ1-5, is GAGVSQSPSNKVTEKGKDVELRCDPISGHTALYWYRQSLGQGLEFLIYFQGNSAPDKSGLPSDRFSAERTGGSVSTLTIQRTQQEDSAVYLCASSSGWTGGGWGNQPQHFGDGTRLSIL.

The chain is built from TRBV7-9 and TRBJ2-1; D could derive from TRBD1 or TRBD2 (5 bases each). The germline V gene has CDR1 SEHNR and CDR2 FQNEAQ (reference sequence). The CDR3 runs to 13 residues. Trimming took off 5 bases at V and 7 bases at J, with 12 bases between the two ends. As DNA, the CDR3 is TGTGCCAGCAGCGCTGGGGGAAGTAATGAGCAGTTCTTC. Protein product: CASSAGGSNEQFF. Using reference TRBV7-9 and TRBJ2-1 for the parts outside the CDR3, the full variable domain is DTGVSQNPRHKITKRGQNVTFRCDPISEHNRLYWYRQTLGQGPEFLTYFQNEAQLEKSRLLSDRFSAERPKGSFSTLEIQRTEQGDSAMYLCASSAGGSNEQFFGPGTRLTVL.

V usage is TRBV5-1 and J usage is TRBJ2-5, with 9 bases aligning to TRBD1. The germline V gene has CDR1 SGHRS and CDR2 YFSETQ. The CDR3 extends over 17 amino acids. The J segment lost 4 bases and the V segment lost 2 bases, leaving 12 bases of the junction unmatched. The CDR3 coding sequence is TGCGCCAGCAGCTTTGGCCCCGACAGGGGGGGACGAGAGACCCAGTACTTC. Protein product: CASSFGPDRGGRETQYF.

This chain connects TRBV5-1 to TRBJ2-2; no clear D. V lost 3 bases to trimming and J lost 4 bases, with 10 bases between them. Looked up from germline, CDR1 is SGHRS and CDR2 is YFSETQ. This CDR3 comprises 14 residues. CDR3 amino acids: CASSSVGITGELFF. CDR3 sequence (DNA): TGCGCCAGCAGCTCTGTTGGGATCACCGGGGAGCTGTTTTTT.

V usage is TRBV5-6 and J usage is TRBJ2-5; 13 bases agree with TRBD2. This CDR3 region has 16 residues. V shed 4 bases and J 2 bases; nucleotides not matched to a gene: 5. CDR1 and CDR2 (germline): SGHDT, YYEEEE. CDR3 amino acids: CASSRRTSGGQETQYF. The CDR3 nucleotides read TGTGCCAGCAGCCGACGGACTAGCGGGGGACAAGAGACCCAGTACTTC.

This clone was counted once. V is TRBV6-6 and J is TRBJ1-5; D is undetermined. The germline gives CDR1 MNHNY, CDR2 SVGAGI (reference sequence). V was trimmed by 2 bases and J by 11 bases, leaving 16 bases between them. The length of the CDR3 is 14 residues. The CDR3 bases are TGTGCCAGCAGTTACCAGGTTTCGGTTGGAGCCCAGCATTTT. It yields the protein CASSYQVSVGAQHF.

This clone was seen a few times. This chain links TRBV19 with TRBJ1-6, with D unresolved. The V end lost 7 bases, the J end lost 7 bases, and 32 bases lay between the germline ends. The germline gives CDR1 LNHDA, CDR2 SQIVND (reference sequence). The CDR3 runs 20 residues. CDR3 in amino acids: CASTPTSGLQLILSNSPLHF. The CDR3 DNA is TGTGCCAGTACCCCGACATCGGGTCTCCAGTTAATTCTGTCGAATTCACCCCTCCACTTT.

The chain carries TRBV7-6 and TRBJ1-5; D gene uncertain. Trimming stripped 5 bases from V and 5 bases from J, with 16 bases between. Germline V gives CDR1 SGHVS, CDR2 FNYEAQ. The CDR3 contains 15 residues. CDR3 bases: TGTGCCAGCAGCCAAATGTGGGGAAATGATCAGCCCCAGCATTTT. Its translation is CASSQMWGNDQPQHF.

The chain uses TRBV6-5 and TRBJ1-6; D gene unclear. The V and J ends lost 8 bases and 2 bases respectively, with 7 bases between them. The CDR3 consists of 13 residues. Germline V lookup: CDR1 MNHEY, CDR2 SVGAGI. For the CDR3, the DNA is TGTGCCAGCTGGGTGACCTATAATTCACCCCTCCACTTT. It is translated as CASWVTYNSPLHF.

The chain combines TRBV29-1 with TRBJ1-1; 7 nucleotides match TRBD1. The CDR3 runs to 14 residues. Germline CDR1 and CDR2: SQVTM and ANQGSEA. Trimming removed 8 bases from V and 1 base from J; junction bases left unmatched: 10. The CDR3 DNA reads as TGCAGCCCCGGTCAGGCAGGGGGGAACACTGAAGCTTTCTTT. Translation: CSPGQAGGNTEAFF.

This chain connects TRBV7-2 to TRBJ2-1; 8 nucleotides line up with TRBD1. Per the germline V gene, CDR1 is SGHTA and CDR2 is FQGNSA. The CDR3 has 15 amino acids. V shed 5 bases and J 2 bases; nucleotides not matched to a gene: 5. This CDR3 is CASSVQGGTYNEQFF. In nucleotides, the CDR3 is TGTGCCAGCAGCGTACAGGGGGGTACCTACAATGAGCAGTTCTTC.

The chain has TRBV2 and TRBJ1-1, with D uncertain. Germline V gene sequence: CDR1 SNHLY, CDR2 FYNNEI. V lost 2 bases, J lost 8 bases, and 15 bases lay in between. CDR3 length: 14 amino acids. The CDR3 sequence: CASSEPIRRHEAFF. The CDR3 bases are TGTGCCAGCAGTGAACCCATAAGGAGGCACGAAGCTTTCTTT.

The chain recombines TRBV5-1 with TRBJ2-7, with D possibly matching TRBD1 (6 bases). Germline V gene lookup returns CDR1 SGHRS and CDR2 YFSETQ. Trimming took off 0 bases at V and 2 bases at J, with 9 bases between the two ends. This CDR3 has 14 amino acids. The CDR3: CASSLGGLTYEQYF. For the CDR3, the DNA is TGCGCCAGCAGCTTGGGGGGGCTGACCTACGAGCAGTACTTC.

The J gene is TRBJ2-1, the V gene TRBV5-8, with 8 bases fitting TRBD1. The J segment lost 11 bases and the V segment lost 3 bases, leaving 13 bases of the junction unmatched. Per the germline V gene, CDR1 is SGHTS and CDR2 is YDEGEE. This CDR3 has 15 amino acids. CDR3 region: CASSSPGQVLSQQFF. In DNA form, the CDR3 reads TGTGCCAGCAGCTCTCCGGGACAGGTTCTGTCCCAGCAGTTCTTC.

This clone was detected once. The rearrangement joins TRBV5-1 to TRBJ2-5, with 10 bases identical to TRBD1. This CDR3 comprises 14 residues. Germline V gene lookup returns CDR1 SGHRS and CDR2 YFSETQ. With V trimmed by 2 bases and J by 4 bases, 2 bases remained unmatched. The CDR3 protein is CASSFRDRGETQYF. The DNA of the CDR3 is TGCGCCAGCAGCTTCCGGGACAGGGGAGAGACCCAGTACTTC.

This sequence joins TRBV28 and TRBJ2-2; 8 nucleotides line up with TRBD1. Per germline, CDR1 MDHEN and CDR2 SYDVKM. The CDR3 spans 15 residues. V lost 1 base, J lost 6 bases, and 4 bases stayed unmatched. The CDR3 here is CASSLLAGGPGELFF. The CDR3 DNA is TGTGCCAGCAGTTTATTAGCAGGGGGCCCCGGGGAGCTGTTTTTT. The full variable domain, rest sourced from reference TRBV28 and TRBJ2-2, is DVKVTQSSRYLVKRTGEKVFLECVQDMDHENMFWYRQDPGLGLRLIYFSYDVKMKEKGDIPEGYSVSREKKERFSLILESASTNQTSMYLCASSLLAGGPGELFFGEGSRLTVL.

The chain couples TRBV5-1 to TRBJ2-2, with 9 bases matching TRBD1. CDR3 length equals 15 residues. CDR1 is SGHRS and CDR2 is YFSETQ in the germline V gene. V shed 5 bases and J 0 bases; nucleotides not matched to a gene: 2. The CDR3 DNA is TGCGCCAGCAGACGGGACAGGGCGAACACCGGGGAGCTGTTTTTT. Translation gives CASRRDRANTGELFF.

The chain joins TRBV6-6 to TRBJ2-7; TRBD1 agrees at 7 bases. The germline CDR1 and CDR2 sequences are MNHNY and SVGAGI (reference sequence). The length of the CDR3 is 13 residues. The J segment lost 5 bases and the V segment lost 4 bases, leaving 5 bases of the junction unmatched. The CDR3 nucleotides are TGTGCCAGCAGTTTCCCGACAGGGAACGAGCAGTACTTC. Its protein product is CASSFPTGNEQYF.

The chain is built from TRBV5-1 and TRBJ2-3, with D perhaps matching TRBD2 (5 bases). This CDR3 is built from 14 residues. The germline gives CDR1 SGHRS, CDR2 YFSETQ. Trimming took off 4 bases at V and 0 bases at J, with 9 bases between the two ends. The CDR3 loop reads CASSPRTSTDTQYF. The DNA for the CDR3 is TGCGCCAGCAGCCCACGGACTAGCACAGATACGCAGTATTTT.

This chain links TRBV6-6 with TRBJ2-5; 7 bases match TRBD1. The CDR3 covers 16 residues. J gave up 4 bases and V 2 bases, and 10 bases lay outside the gene matches. The germline gives CDR1 MNHNY, CDR2 SVGAGI (reference sequence). The CDR3 DNA sequence: TGTGCCAGCAGTTACCCAGCAACAGGGGTCTCAGAGACCCAGTACTTC. The encoded protein is CASSYPATGVSETQYF.

This chain joins TRBV30 and TRBJ1-2; 7 bases are shared with TRBD1. V trimming: 2 bases; J trimming: 0 bases; junction bases outside the gene matches: 3. Germline V gives CDR1 GTSNPN, CDR2 SVGIG (reference sequence). The CDR3 has 14 amino acids. The CDR3 here is CAWSPGQANYGYTF. The CDR3 DNA reads TGTGCCTGGAGTCCAGGACAGGCTAACTATGGCTACACCTTC.

The rearrangement links TRBV9 to TRBJ1-1; a weak D match, TRBD1 (5 bases). The CDR3 has 13 amino acids. V shed 0 bases and J shed 3 bases, with 6 bases lying between them. CDR1 and CDR2 from the germline V gene are SGDLS and YYNGEE. The CDR3 DNA is TGTGCCAGCAGCGTAGTCAGGGACACTGAAGCTTTCTTT. The encoded protein is CASSVVRDTEAFF.

The chain is built from TRBV7-9 and TRBJ2-2, with TRBD2 as a possible D gene (6 bases). Germline V gene sequence: CDR1 SEHNR, CDR2 FQNEAQ (reference sequence). The CDR3 runs to 16 residues. V was pared by 2 bases and J by 3 bases, with 13 bases between. The CDR3 is CASSLWDGGYTGELFF. CDR3 in DNA: TGTGCCAGCAGCTTATGGGACGGGGGATACACCGGGGAGCTGTTTTTT.

This clone was recorded once. This chain connects TRBV6-6 to TRBJ2-2; D assignment may be TRBD1 or TRBD2 (5 bases each). The CDR3 is made up of 15 amino acids. Trimming removed 8 bases at V and 3 bases at J, with 16 bases between. Germline V gene lookup returns CDR1 MNHNY and CDR2 SVGAGI (reference sequence). This chain's CDR3 is CASEIRDGDTGELFF. CDR3 DNA: TGTGCCAGCGAGATCCGGGACGGTGACACCGGGGAGCTGTTTTTT.